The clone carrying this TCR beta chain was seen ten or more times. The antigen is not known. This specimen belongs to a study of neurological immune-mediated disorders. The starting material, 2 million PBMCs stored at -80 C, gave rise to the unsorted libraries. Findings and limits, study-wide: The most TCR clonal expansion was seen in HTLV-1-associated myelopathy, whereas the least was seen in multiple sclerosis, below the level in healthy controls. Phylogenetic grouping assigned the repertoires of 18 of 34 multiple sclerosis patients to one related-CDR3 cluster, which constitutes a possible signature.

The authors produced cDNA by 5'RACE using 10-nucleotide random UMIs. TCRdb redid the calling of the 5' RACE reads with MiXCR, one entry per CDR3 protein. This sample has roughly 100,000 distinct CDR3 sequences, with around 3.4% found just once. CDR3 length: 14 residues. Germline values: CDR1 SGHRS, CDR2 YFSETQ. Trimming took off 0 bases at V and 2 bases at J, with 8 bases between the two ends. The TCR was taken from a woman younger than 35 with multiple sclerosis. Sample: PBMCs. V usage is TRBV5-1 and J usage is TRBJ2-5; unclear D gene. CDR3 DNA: TGCGCCAGCAGCTTGGTGGACGGACAAGAGACCCAGTACTTC. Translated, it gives CASSLVDGQETQYF. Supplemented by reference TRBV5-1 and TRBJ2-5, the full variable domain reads KAGVTQTPRYLIKTRGQQVTLSCSPISGHRSVSWYQQTPGQGLQFLFEYFSETQRNKGNFPGRFSGRQFSNSRSEMNVSTLELGDSALYLCASSLVDGQETQYFGPGTRLLVL.